These T cell receptor beta chains were read from a single sample in a study of cytomegalovirus exposure and HLA in healthy donors. The protocol was immunoSEQ multiplex PCR, while the TCRdb copy is restricted to in-frame clones and leaves out a portion. The sample lists some 62,000 clones; roughly 86% were seen once. Sequencing was carried out using PBMCs. The source of these receptors is a man between 18 and 35 years old in good health and CMV-seronegative. Both conserved end residues are part of each CDR3. D genes are given only for firm matches. A row's size may be missing; if present it is once, few, many or a size class.

-	TRBV11-2	TRBJ2-3	-	TGTGCCAGCAGCTTAGGCGAGTTCACAGATACGCAGTATTTT	CASSLGEFTDTQYF
-	TRBV18	TRBJ1-6	-	TGTGCCAGCTCACCCCAAACAGGGTCAGGGAATTCACCCCTCCACTTT	CASSPQTGSGNSPLHF
-	TRBV30	TRBJ1-5	-	TGTGCCTGGAGTACACACGGAGATCAGCCCCAGCATTTT	CAWSTHGDQPQHF
TRBD2	TRBV7-9	TRBJ2-2	-	TGTGCCAGCAGCCGTTCGGGGGGGACCGGGGAGCTGTTTTTT	CASSRSGGTGELFF
TRBD1	TRBV11-3	TRBJ2-3	-	TGTGCCAGCAGCTCAGACAGGGACACAGATACGCAGTATTTT	CASSSDRDTDTQYF
TRBD2	TRBV7-9	TRBJ2-3	-	TGTGCCAGCAGCTTCGGGGGGGCGGCAGATACGCAGTATTTT	CASSFGGAADTQYF
TRBD1	TRBV29-1	TRBJ2-1	-	TGCAGCGTTGAGGGACAGGTGGCCGGATTCAATGAGCAGTTCTTC	CSVEGQVAGFNEQFF
-	TRBV4-2	TRBJ2-4	-	TGTGCCAGCGGCCAAGACGGGGGAGCCAAAAACATTCAGTACTTC	CASGQDGGAKNIQYF
-	TRBV4-3	TRBJ1-1	few	TGCGCCAGCAGCCAAGCCCAGAACACTGAAGCTTTCTTT	CASSQAQNTEAFF
TRBD2	TRBV6-5	TRBJ2-5	-	TGTGCCAGCAGTTATAGGGGAGGGAGAAAAGAGACCCAGTACTTC	CASSYRGGRKETQYF
TRBD1	TRBV6-5	TRBJ1-5	few	TGTGCCACCGGGACAGGCTATCAGCCCCAGCATTTT	CATGTGYQPQHF
-	TRBV2	TRBJ1-1	-	TGTGCCAGCAGCCGACTCCGTGGGGCTTTCTTT	CASSRLRGAFF
TRBD1	TRBV6-5	TRBJ1-1	-	TGTGCCAGCAGCAACACAGGGGCCACTGAAGCTTTCTTT	CASSNTGATEAFF
TRBD1	TRBV28	TRBJ1-2	-	TGTGCCAGCAGTTTAGTAAGACAGGGGGGTGATGGCTACACCTTC	CASSLVRQGGDGYTF
-	TRBV29-1	TRBJ2-7	-	TGCAGCGTTGTCAGGAACGAGCAGTACTTC	CSVVRNEQYF
-	TRBV30	TRBJ2-5	-	TGTGCCTGGAGGGGGGGGGCTGGGACCCAGTACTTC	CAWRGGAGTQYF
-	TRBV7-9	TRBJ1-1	-	TGTGCCAGCAGCTTCGGGGGGAACACTGAAGCTTTCTTT	CASSFGGNTEAFF
-	TRBV19	TRBJ1-5	-	TGTGCCAGTAGTATTGGGGCTCAGCCCCAGCATTTT	CASSIGAQPQHF
-	TRBV10-3	TRBJ2-2	-	TGTGCCATCCGGACAGTTTCCACCGGGGAGCTGTTTTTT	CAIRTVSTGELFF
TRBD1	TRBV28	TRBJ2-5	-	TGTGCCAGCAGTAGGACAGGGGAAGACCAAGAGACCCAGTACTTC	CASSRTGEDQETQYF
-	TRBV6-5	TRBJ2-2	-	TGTGCCAGCAGTAATCTCGGGGGTTTCGCCGGGGAGCTGTTTTTT	CASSNLGGFAGELFF
-	TRBV6-5	TRBJ1-1	-	TGTGCCAGCAGCCATGGCCACAGATCGAACACTGAAGCTTTCTTT	CASSHGHRSNTEAFF
-	TRBV19	TRBJ2-3	-	TGTGCCAGTAGTCCGACACCAGATACGCAGTATTTT	CASSPTPDTQYF
-	TRBV5-4	TRBJ1-1	-	TGTGCCAGCAGCCGAATCCAGGGGTCGTGGAACACTGAAGCTTTCTTT	CASSRIQGSWNTEAFF
TRBD2	TRBV7-9	TRBJ2-3	-	TGTGCCAGCAGCCCAACTAGCGGGTTCGCAGATACGCAGTATTTT	CASSPTSGFADTQYF
-	TRBV6-5	TRBJ1-4	-	TGTGCCAGCAGGGGGCTAGGTAATGAAAAACTGTTTTTT	CASRGLGNEKLFF
-	TRBV5-1	TRBJ2-1	-	TGCGCCAGCAGATACGACCAGGGGTGGAATGAGCAGTTCTTC	CASRYDQGWNEQFF
-	TRBV5-6	TRBJ1-5	-	TGTGCCAGCAGCCCGGCCCAGGGCGATCAGCCCCAGCATTTT	CASSPAQGDQPQHF
-	TRBV4-1	TRBJ2-1	-	TGCGCCAGCAGCCAAGTAGGGAGCTCCTACAATGAGCAGTTCTTC	CASSQVGSSYNEQFF